The present entry profiles one T cell receptor beta chain with its context. Its antigen is as yet unknown. The source of the sample is a study of neoadjuvant nivolumab and ipilimumab in lung cancer. Study-wide background: Nivolumab 3 mg/kg was given days 1, 15 and 29, plus ipilimumab 1 mg/kg day 1 in combination.

The protocol was immunoSEQ multiplex PCR, while the TCRdb copy is restricted to in-frame clones and leaves out a portion. This sample has 8,000 to 10,000 clones, with about 80% found just once. Study results and limitations: From pretherapy to surgery, tumor richness and clonality rose with dual therapy.

The ends were cut back, 1 base at V and 1 base at J, with 8 bases in the middle. Per the germline V gene, CDR1 is SNHLY and CDR2 is FYNNEI. The CDR3 sequence is 15 residues long. This chain links TRBV2 with TRBJ2-4; no clear D gene. The sample was tumor tissue, taken after neoadjuvant nivolumab, alone or with ipilimumab, at or shortly before surgery. The clonotype was recovered from an adult with non-small cell lung cancer. This chain's CDR3 is CASSEGELAKNIQYF. Written as DNA, the CDR3 is TGTGCCAGCAGTGAAGGGGAACTGGCCAAAAACATTCAGTACTTC.